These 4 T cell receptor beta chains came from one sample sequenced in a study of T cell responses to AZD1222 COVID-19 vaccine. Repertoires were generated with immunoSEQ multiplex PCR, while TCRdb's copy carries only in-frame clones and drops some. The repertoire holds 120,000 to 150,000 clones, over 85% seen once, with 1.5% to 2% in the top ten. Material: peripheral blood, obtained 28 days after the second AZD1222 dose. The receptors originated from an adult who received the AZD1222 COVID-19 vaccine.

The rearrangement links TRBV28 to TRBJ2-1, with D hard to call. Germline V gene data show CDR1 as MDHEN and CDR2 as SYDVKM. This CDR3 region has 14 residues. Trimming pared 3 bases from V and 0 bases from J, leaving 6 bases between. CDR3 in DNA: TGTGCCAGCAGTTTGCGGAGCTCCTACAATGAGCAGTTCTTC. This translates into CASSLRSSYNEQFF.

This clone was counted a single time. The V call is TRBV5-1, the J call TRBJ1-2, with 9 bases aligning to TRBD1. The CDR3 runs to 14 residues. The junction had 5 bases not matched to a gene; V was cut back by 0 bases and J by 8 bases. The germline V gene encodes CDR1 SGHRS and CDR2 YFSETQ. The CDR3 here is CASSLGRDRDGYTF. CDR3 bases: TGCGCCAGCAGCTTGGGTCGGGACAGGGACGGCTACACCTTC.

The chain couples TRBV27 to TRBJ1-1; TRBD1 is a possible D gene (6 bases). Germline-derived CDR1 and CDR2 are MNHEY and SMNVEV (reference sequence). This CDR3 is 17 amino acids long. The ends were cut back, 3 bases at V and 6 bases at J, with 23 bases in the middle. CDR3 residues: CASSFLVQGAAHPEAFF. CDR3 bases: TGTGCCAGCAGTTTTCTCGTACAGGGAGCAGCTCATCCTGAAGCTTTCTTT.

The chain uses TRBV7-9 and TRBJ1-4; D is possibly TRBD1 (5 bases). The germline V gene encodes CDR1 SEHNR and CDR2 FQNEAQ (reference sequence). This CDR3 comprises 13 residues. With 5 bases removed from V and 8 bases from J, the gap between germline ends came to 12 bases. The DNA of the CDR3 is TGTGCCAGCAGCCAGGAGGGGTTGGAAAAACTGTTTTTT. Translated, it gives CASSQEGLEKLFF.